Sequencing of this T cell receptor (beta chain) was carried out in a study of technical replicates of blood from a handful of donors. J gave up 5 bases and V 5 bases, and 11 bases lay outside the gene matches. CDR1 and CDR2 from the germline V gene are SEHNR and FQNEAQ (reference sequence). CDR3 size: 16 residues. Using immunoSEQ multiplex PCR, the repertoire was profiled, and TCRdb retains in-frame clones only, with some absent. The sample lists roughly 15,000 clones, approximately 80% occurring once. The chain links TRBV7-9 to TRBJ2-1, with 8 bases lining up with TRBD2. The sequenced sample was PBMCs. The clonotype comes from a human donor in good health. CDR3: CASSPAPGTRHNEQFF. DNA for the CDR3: TGTGCCAGCAGCCCCGCCCCCGGGACTAGGCACAATGAGCAGTTCTTC.